This T cell receptor beta chain comes out of a study of T-cell memory formation after mild COVID-19. Points from the study as a whole: Day 15 to 85 contracting clones showed balanced CD4/CD8; later expanders leaned CD4+. Researchers could not confirm that second-wave clones peaking on day 37 targeted SARS-CoV-2. Cross-reactive memory seemingly joined, as some responding clones were found in pre-infection memory. Among contracting clones, CD4+ were mainly CM/EM and CD8+ enriched in EMRA.

MiXCR was run by TCRdb on the 5' RACE reads, yielding one entry per CDR3 protein. Among 450,000 or so distinct CDR3 sequences listed, roughly 25% were seen once. This clonotype was counted ten times or more. Its antigen is unidentified. Sequencing was done on a sample of PBMCs or a T cell subset sorted from them (not recorded which). The source is an adult woman who had mild COVID-19 (a few samples of this study predate the infection). Cell type and time point are not known.

The CDR3 DNA reads TGCGCCAGCAGAGGAGAACCGGGGACGGCCACTGAAGCTTTCTTT. This translates into CASRGEPGTATEAFF. This chain connects TRBV5-1 to TRBJ1-1; tentative D call: TRBD1 (5 bases). Trimming left V 5 bases short and J 4 bases short, with 18 bases between. The length of the CDR3 is 15 residues. Per germline, CDR1 SGHRS and CDR2 YFSETQ.